This TCR beta chain was identified in a study of lymphopenia after photon versus proton radiotherapy. This clone appeared a single time. This CDR3 is 16 amino acids long. The V gene end was trimmed by 2 bases and the J gene end by 6 bases; junction bases not matched to a gene: 4. The germline V gene encodes CDR1 MNHEY and CDR2 SMNVEV (reference sequence). Libraries were prepared by immunoSEQ multiplex PCR; TCRdb keeps only in-frame clonotypes and omits some of them. The table lists tens of thousands of clones, approximately 91% of them singletons, with around 9% in the top ten. The TCR sequence derives from a woman aged 70 to 79 with pancreatic cancer. Some clones in this sample may be carry-over from other donors' samples. The rearrangement uses TRBV27 and TRBJ2-1; TRBD2 agrees at 13 bases. The sample was peripheral blood, taken from a patient treated with proton-based radiotherapy. Here the CDR3 reads CASSLHGLAGVNEQFF. Here the CDR3 DNA reads TGTGCCAGCAGTTTACACGGACTAGCGGGAGTCAATGAGCAGTTCTTC.